Listed here are 27 T cell receptor beta chains from one sample, sequenced in a study of early T cells in non-severe SARS-CoV-2 infection. One entry per CDR3 protein, called by TCRdb with MiXCR from the 5' RACE reads. The repertoire consists of about 35,000 distinct CDR3 sequences, with approximately 6% occurring once and the leading ten covering under 5.5%. Material for sequencing was whole blood. Source of these receptors: an adult who was a healthcare worker with PCR-confirmed SARS-CoV-2 infection or an uninfected control (not recorded which).

This clonotype has at least ten counts. V usage is TRBV9 and J usage is TRBJ2-7; TRBD2 agrees at 9 bases. The CDR3 consists of 19 residues. Germline lookup yields CDR1 SGDLS and CDR2 YYNGEE. The trim removed 2 bases at V and 3 bases at J, leaving 18 bases unmatched. CDR3 DNA sequence: TGTGCCAGCAGCGTTGGCGTGGGACTAGCTGGTGATTGGGTCTACGAGCAGTACTTC. Translated: CASSVGVGLAGDWVYEQYF.

This chain uses TRBV12-3 or TRBV12-4 with TRBJ2-5; D call uncertain. The germline V and J ends were trimmed by 8 bases and 1 base, with 5 bases remaining between them. The CDR3 extends over 11 amino acids. CDR3 DNA: TGTGCCAGCGGGGTCCAAGAGACCCAGTACTTC. This encodes CASGVQETQYF.

This clonotype has a handful of counts. The J gene is TRBJ2-1, the V gene TRBV11-3, with D perhaps matching TRBD2 (6 bases). The CDR3 runs to 14 residues. Trimming took off 4 bases at V and 10 bases at J, with 17 bases between the two ends. Germline assignment: CDR1 SGHNT and CDR2 YENEEA. CDR3 sequence: CASSSDGSLREQFF. For the CDR3, the DNA is TGTGCCAGCAGCTCAGACGGGAGTTTGCGCGAGCAGTTCTTC.

This clonotype was recorded at least ten times. The chain recombines TRBV29-1 with TRBJ2-3; TRBD2 matches 8 bases. The CDR3 runs 15 residues. V shed 1 base, J shed 6 bases, and the junction held 9 bases outside the gene matches. Germline CDR1 SQVTM, CDR2 ANQGSEA. The CDR3, as DNA: TGCAGCGTTGAAGGAGGAAGTCTAGCGGGTGATACGCAGTATTTT. Translated, it gives CSVEGGSLAGDTQYF.

This clonotype was seen many times. The rearrangement joins TRBV10-2 to TRBJ1-4, with 7 bases fitting TRBD1. V was clipped by 6 bases and J by 4 bases; unmatched bases: 5. The length of the CDR3 is 14 residues. CDR1 and CDR2 from the germline V gene are WSHSY and SAAADI. CDR3 in DNA: TGCGCCAGCAGACCGACAGGGAATAATGAAAAACTGTTTTTT. Translated, it gives CASRPTGNNEKLFF.

This clonotype is categorized as medium-sized. V usage is TRBV6-5 and J usage is TRBJ1-5; D is possibly TRBD1 (5 bases). Germline V gene data show CDR1 as MNHEY and CDR2 as SVGAGI. This CDR3 is built from 14 residues. V gave up 6 bases and J gave up 3 bases, with 12 bases separating them. This chain's CDR3 is CASREGLSNQPQHF. CDR3 DNA sequence: TGTGCCAGCAGAGAGGGGCTATCCAATCAGCCCCAGCATTTT.

This clonotype was observed at least ten times. The gene calls are TRBV13 and TRBJ1-1, with D possibly TRBD1 on 5 matching bases. In germline, CDR1 is PRHDT, CDR2 FYEKMQ (reference sequence). Trimming took 6 bases from V and 4 from J, leaving 15 bases between them. The length of the CDR3 is 14 residues. The CDR3 DNA reads as TGTGCCAGCAGAATTGGGAGCAGGGTCACTGAAGCTTTCTTT. It yields the protein CASRIGSRVTEAFF.

At least ten counts were recorded for this clonotype. The chain recombines TRBV5-4 with TRBJ2-5; 10 positions match TRBD2. This CDR3 region has 15 residues. Germline lookup yields CDR1 SGHNT and CDR2 YYREEE (reference sequence). Germline trimming cut 4 bases from V and 4 bases from J; bases unmatched to any gene: 7. In DNA, the CDR3 is TGTGCCAGCAGCCAGAAGCGGGAGGGCCGAGAGACCCAGTACTTC. This sequence encodes CASSQKREGRETQYF.

The table lists this clonotype with many counts. This sequence joins TRBV7-8 and TRBJ1-1; 7 bases are a match to TRBD1. Losses at the gene ends were 3 bases for V and 3 bases for J; bases not matched to a gene: 10. The V gene's germline CDR1 is SGHVS and CDR2 FQNEAQ. This CDR3 comprises 16 residues. The CDR3 is CASSFERGQAYTEAFF. The CDR3 DNA sequence: TGTGCCAGCAGCTTCGAACGAGGACAGGCCTACACTGAAGCTTTCTTT. The full variable domain, its missing parts supplied by reference TRBV7-8 and TRBJ1-1, is GAGVSQSPRYKVAKRGQDVALRCDPISGHVSLFWYQQALGQGPEFLTYFQNEAQLDKSGLPSDRFFAERPEGSVSTLKIQRTQQEDSAVYLCASSFERGQAYTEAFFGQGTRLTVV.

This clonotype was seen at least ten times. The J gene is TRBJ2-3, the V gene TRBV5-1; D possibly corresponds to TRBD2 (5 bases). The CDR3 has 15 residues. Germline-derived CDR1 and CDR2 are SGHRS and YFSETQ. V lost 0 bases, J lost 2 bases, and 10 bases lay in between. Here the CDR3 DNA reads TGCGCCAGCAGCTTGGTGGGAGCCTTCACAGATACGCAGTATTTT. Translating it yields CASSLVGAFTDTQYF.

This clonotype was seen repeatedly, ten times or more. The V gene is TRBV11-2, the J gene TRBJ2-7; 9 nucleotides match TRBD2. J was trimmed by 9 bases and V by 0 bases; bases with no gene match: 3. The length of the CDR3 is 13 residues. Germline lookup yields CDR1 SGHAT and CDR2 FQNNGV. For the CDR3, the DNA is TGTGCCAGCAGCTTAGAAGAACTAGCGGGGCAGTACTTC. Its protein is CASSLEELAGQYF.

The rearrangement joins TRBV15 to TRBJ1-2; D unclear. The germline CDR1 and CDR2 sequences are LNHNV and YYDKDF (reference sequence). V was clipped by 0 bases and J by 5 bases, with 19 bases between them. This CDR3 comprises 17 residues. The CDR3 DNA follows: TGTGCCACCAGCAGAGATAGTAGACTCCTGGCGACTTATGGCTACACCTTC. Its translation is CATSRDSRLLATYGYTF.

This clonotype was recorded at least ten times. This chain uses TRBV2 with TRBJ1-5; 7 nucleotides agree with TRBD1. The CDR3 covers 13 residues. J gave up 3 bases and V 7 bases, and 3 bases lay outside the gene matches. In germline, CDR1 is SNHLY, CDR2 FYNNEI. The CDR3 sequence: CASKGQANQPQHF. The CDR3, as DNA: TGTGCCAGCAAAGGACAGGCCAATCAGCCCCAGCATTTT.

This clonotype was recorded many times. This rearrangement joins TRBV20-1 to TRBJ1-6, with D perhaps TRBD1 (5 bases). This CDR3 contains 15 residues. Trimming shortened V by 0 bases and J by 7 bases, and 13 bases separated the two germline ends. Germline V CDR1 and CDR2: DFQATT, SNEGSKA (reference sequence). CDR3 in amino acids: CSARDLVGDNSPLHF. The CDR3 region has the DNA TGCAGTGCTAGAGATCTGGTCGGGGACAATTCACCCCTCCACTTT.

In DNA, the CDR3 is TGTGCCAGCAGGTTAACTAGCGACCATGAGCAGTTCTTC. It codes for CASRLTSDHEQFF. This chain connects TRBV11-2 to TRBJ2-1, with TRBD2 matching 7 bases. Per germline, CDR1 SGHAT and CDR2 FQNNGV. Trimming took 6 bases from V and 8 from J; bases not matched to a gene: 7. This CDR3 is 13 amino acids long.

There are many counts of this clonotype. The V and J genes are TRBV14 and TRBJ2-4; D remains unclear. Germline CDR1 reads SGHDN; CDR2 reads FVKESK. The CDR3 is made up of 13 amino acids. Trimming stripped 1 base from V and 5 bases from J, with 6 bases between. CDR3 nucleotides: TGTGCCAGCAGCCAAGCCCTCGAAAACATTCAGTACTTC. The encoded protein is CASSQALENIQYF.

This clonotype was counted many times. The chain combines TRBV7-2 with TRBJ2-7; the match to TRBD2 covers 16 bases. The CDR3 is made up of 16 amino acids. Losses at the gene ends were 5 bases for V and 3 bases for J; bases not matched to a gene: 4. The germline V gene encodes CDR1 SGHTA and CDR2 FQGNSA. The CDR3 DNA is TGTGCCAGCAGCCTGGGACTAGCGGGAGGGCTCTACGAGCAGTACTTC. Encoded protein: CASSLGLAGGLYEQYF.

The rearrangement joins TRBV27 to TRBJ1-5; D is undetermined. The CDR3 has 15 amino acids. Deletions cut 2 bases from V and 4 bases from J, with 12 bases between. The germline V gene encodes CDR1 MNHEY and CDR2 SMNVEV (reference sequence). CDR3 in amino acids: CASSLLSRLNQPQHF. The CDR3 coding sequence is TGTGCCAGCAGTTTACTATCCCGGTTGAATCAGCCCCAGCATTTT.

DNA for the CDR3: TGTGCCAGCGCAATTCGGAGCTCCTACAATGAGCAGTTCTTC. Residues: CASAIRSSYNEQFF. The chain combines TRBV7-6 with TRBJ2-1; no clear D. CDR3 length: 14 residues. Trimming shortened V by 8 bases and J by 0 bases, and 11 bases separated the two germline ends. Germline CDR1 SGHVS, CDR2 FNYEAQ.

This clonotype was picked up a small number of times. This chain uses TRBV28 with TRBJ2-7; D might be TRBD1 or TRBD2, each matching 5 bases. V was pared by 2 bases and J by 3 bases, with 8 bases between. The CDR3 spans 13 residues. Per germline, CDR1 MDHEN and CDR2 SYDVKM. The CDR3 is CASSLGGNYEQYF. Written as DNA, the CDR3 is TGTGCCAGCAGTTTAGGGGGAAACTACGAGCAGTACTTC.

This clonotype was found many times. This chain connects TRBV11-2 to TRBJ2-7; 9 positions match TRBD1. Trimming took 0 bases from V and 2 from J; bases not matched to a gene: 8. The CDR3 runs 17 residues. Germline V gene sequence: CDR1 SGHAT, CDR2 FQNNGV. The CDR3 reads CASSLEGQGGTPYEQYF. CDR3 nucleotide sequence: TGTGCCAGCAGCTTAGAGGGACAGGGAGGGACGCCCTACGAGCAGTACTTC.

The V gene is TRBV5-5, the J gene TRBJ2-1; D may be TRBD2 (6 bases). V lost 6 bases to trimming and J lost 3 bases, with 13 bases between them. The CDR3 totals 14 residues. Germline CDR1 SGHKS, CDR2 YYEKEE (reference sequence). The CDR3 region is CASNLGTLYNEQFF. The CDR3 DNA is TGTGCCAGCAACCTCGGGACTCTCTACAATGAGCAGTTCTTC.

This clonotype appeared many times. In nucleotides, the CDR3 is TGCGCCAGCAGCCAACGGCCTTTAGCGGGCCACAATGAGCAGTTCTTC. It encodes CASSQRPLAGHNEQFF. This chain joins TRBV4-1 and TRBJ2-1, with 7 nucleotides matching TRBD2. The CDR3 length is 16 residues. Germline V gene sequence: CDR1 MGHRA, CDR2 YSYEKL. The V gene end was trimmed by 2 bases and the J gene end by 5 bases; junction bases not matched to a gene: 9.

Many counts were recorded for this clonotype. The rearrangement joins TRBV5-1 to TRBJ2-1, with TRBD2 identical over 11 bases. With 1 base clipped from V and 3 bases from J, the junction kept 3 bases outside the gene matches. Germline lookup yields CDR1 SGHRS and CDR2 YFSETQ. This CDR3 has 16 residues. This CDR3 reads CASSLRGTSGYNEQFF. The CDR3 DNA follows: TGCGCCAGCAGCTTGCGCGGGACTAGCGGCTACAATGAGCAGTTCTTC.

This clonotype was detected ten times or more. This rearrangement joins TRBV7-9 to TRBJ2-1; D is ambiguous. Germline V gives CDR1 SEHNR, CDR2 FQNEAQ (reference sequence). The CDR3 is made up of 14 amino acids. Trimming stripped 5 bases from V and 2 bases from J, with 10 bases between. This CDR3 reads CASSLYRTYNEQFF. The DNA for the CDR3 is TGTGCCAGCAGCCTTTACCGGACCTACAATGAGCAGTTCTTC.

This clonotype was recorded at least ten times. V gene TRBV20-1 combines with J gene TRBJ2-7; perhaps D is TRBD1 or TRBD2 (6 bases each). CDR1 is DFQATT, CDR2 SNEGSKA, per germline (reference sequence). There are 15 residues in the CDR3. V gave up 6 bases and J gave up 0 bases, with 18 bases separating them. The chain's CDR3 is CSAPGGRDPSYEQYF. CDR3 coding DNA: TGCAGTGCCCCCGGGGGCAGGGATCCCTCCTACGAGCAGTACTTC.

The table lists this clonotype with a count of one. A read error is possible here, since a much larger clone lies one base away. The chain is built from TRBV7-2 and TRBJ2-1; D ambiguous. Per the germline V gene, CDR1 is SGHTA and CDR2 is FQGNSA. The CDR3 consists of 15 residues. Trimming pared 6 bases from V and 2 bases from J, leaving 14 bases between. As DNA, the CDR3 is TGTGCCAGCAGGCTTACTTGCGATCCCTACAATGAGCAGTTCTTC. It yields the protein CASRLTCDPYNEQFF.